Presented here are 8 T cell receptor beta chains from one specimen sequenced in a study of Graves' ophthalmopathy and Graves' hyperthyroidism. The authors amplified TCR beta CDR3 regions, and they did so from RNA transcripts for repertoire sequencing. The library came from an HTBI-primed first-round RT-PCR and a second-round multiplex PCR. TCRdb reprocessed the multiplex PCR reads via MiXCR and lists one record per CDR3 protein. The sample has fewer than 250,000 distinct CDR3 sequences, 25% to 35% seen once. The sequenced material came from peripheral blood. The origin of the receptors is a man aged 50 or older with Graves' ophthalmopathy.

This clonotype was recorded at least ten times. The genes are TRBV6-2 or TRBV6-3 and TRBJ2-2; TRBD2 matches at 11 bases. The CDR3 is 17 amino acids. From germline, CDR1 is MNHEY and CDR2 SVGEGT. The junction had 5 bases not matched to a gene; V was cut back by 3 bases and J by 2 bases. The CDR3 DNA is TGTGCCAGCAGTTATCTAGCGGGAGGCCCAAACACCGGGGAGCTGTTTTTT. Amino acids: CASSYLAGGPNTGELFF.

The rearrangement links TRBV20-1 to TRBJ1-2; D unresolved. In germline, CDR1 is DFQATT, CDR2 SNEGSKA (reference sequence). This CDR3 spans 12 amino acids. CDR3 in amino acids: CSRPGVFYGYTF. The CDR3 DNA reads TGCAGCCGGCCAGGCGTTTTCTATGGCTACACCTTC.

This clonotype was counted many times. CDR3 in DNA: TGTGCCAGCAGTGAGGGGGGAGGGGGCGACAATCAGCCCCAGCATTTT. Translation gives CASSEGGGGDNQPQHF. V is TRBV6-1 and J is TRBJ1-5; 7 bases are shared with TRBD1. Trimming removed 3 bases from V and 3 bases from J; junction bases left unmatched: 8. Germline values: CDR1 MNHNS, CDR2 SASEGT. CDR3 length: 16 residues.

This sequence joins TRBV19 and TRBJ2-7; 12 bases are shared with TRBD2. The CDR3 covers 16 residues. V trimming: 8 bases; J trimming: 1 base; junction bases outside the gene matches: 9. CDR1 is LNHDA and CDR2 is SQIVND in the germline V gene (reference sequence). CDR3 coding DNA: TGTGCCAGTCGCCGCGAGACTAGCGGGGGATCCTACGAGCAGTACTTC. Protein sequence: CASRRETSGGSYEQYF. Together with reference TRBV19 and TRBJ2-7, the CDR3 gives the full variable domain: DGGITQSPKYLFRKEGQNVTLSCEQNLNHDAMYWYRQDPGQGLRLIYYSQIVNDFQKGDIAEGYSVSREKKESFPLTVTSAQKNPTAFYLCASRRETSGGSYEQYFGPGTRLTVT.

Many counts were recorded for this clonotype. The rearrangement joins TRBV11-2 to TRBJ2-7; 10 bases fit TRBD1. V was pared by 5 bases and J by 7 bases, with 5 bases of the junction left unmatched. The CDR3 sequence is 13 residues long. The germline V gene encodes CDR1 SGHAT and CDR2 FQNNGV. Here the CDR3 reads CASSQGQGREQYF. CDR3 DNA sequence: TGTGCCAGCAGCCAGGGACAGGGGAGGGAGCAGTACTTC.

This clonotype was counted only a few times. The chain carries TRBV7-8 and TRBJ2-7; D gene ambiguous. CDR1 is SGHVS, CDR2 FQNEAQ, per germline. The CDR3 is 12 residues long. Trimming removed 5 bases from V and 5 bases from J, with 10 bases in between. CDR3 in amino acids: CASSPLPDEQYF. CDR3 bases: TGTGCCAGCAGCCCCCTCCCGGACGAGCAGTACTTC.

The V call is TRBV25-1, the J call TRBJ1-3, with D perhaps TRBD1 (6 bases). The V end lost 2 bases, the J end lost 2 bases, and 7 bases lay between the germline ends. Germline V gene lookup returns CDR1 MGHDK and CDR2 SYGVNS. This CDR3 contains 14 residues. The CDR3 DNA reads as TGTGCCAGCAGTGAAAGGGGGACTGGAAACACCATATATTTT. Encoded protein: CASSERGTGNTIYF.

In this sample, this clonotype turned up many times. V usage is TRBV6-5 and J usage is TRBJ2-7; perhaps TRBD2 as D (6 bases). The CDR3 spans 14 residues. The ends were cut back, 7 bases at V and 1 base at J, with 14 bases in the middle. Looked up from germline, CDR1 is MNHEY and CDR2 is SVGAGI. CDR3 in DNA: TGTGCCAGCAACTTAGCGGTAGATTCCTACGAGCAGTACTTC. It is translated as CASNLAVDSYEQYF.